This T cell receptor (beta chain) was identified during a study of cytomegalovirus exposure and HLA in healthy donors. Study results and limitations: Altogether, 160 or so TCR beta chains were recorded as cytomegalovirus-associated. It was reported in a later analysis that an Asian-associated ancestry cluster showed fewer N-insertions than the 666-donor mean. Usually a TCR sequence was rare, but some public TCRs were found in many donors. With DRB1 most and HLA-C fewest, TCR association rates differed between HLA loci in a later analysis.

The study ran its PCR with 60 Vbeta and 13 Jbeta primers. Method: immunoSEQ multiplex PCR; TCRdb's copy keeps in-frame clones and lacks some. The table shows 150,000 to 200,000 clones, with around 80% occurring only once. A remark on this clone: Its matching antigen is unknown.

V lost 1 base, J lost 16 bases, and 8 bases stayed unmatched. CDR3 size: 13 residues. Germline assignment: CDR1 SNHLY and CDR2 FYNNEI. The V and J genes are TRBV2 and TRBJ2-1, with TRBD2 matching 9 bases. The receptor comes from a man aged 40-50 years in good health and CMV-seropositive. Sequenced sample: PBMCs. CDR3 DNA sequence: TGTGCCAGCAGTGAAGGGGCGGGGGGGCGTAAATTCTTC. Its translation: CASSEGAGGRKFF.